This T cell receptor beta chain came from a study of T cell clones after liver transplantation. At the level of the study: As an antigen-independent comparator, third-party-reactive TCRbeta sequences came from pre-transplant mixed lymphocyte reactions. Timepoints were pre-transplant, pre-withdrawal, and after withdrawal was completed or failed.

CDR1 and CDR2 from the germline V gene are SGHNT and YYREEE (reference sequence). Trimming left V 2 bases short and J 2 bases short, with 14 bases between. CDR3 size: 17 residues. On this clone: Its antigen is currently unknown.

Findings and caveats of the study: Post-transplant time points were not standardized, so conclusions are preliminary. In most of the 8 subjects, circulating graft-donor-reactive CD4 TCRbeta sequences fell significantly after transplant.

Sequenced by immunoSEQ multiplex PCR; TCRdb stores in-frame clones only, minus some. The table lists 75,000 to 85,000 clones, less than 90% of them singletons. The chain is built from TRBV5-4 and TRBJ2-6, with D perhaps TRBD1 (5 bases). The source was CD4+ T cells from blood, collected at the 22-month timepoint. This receptor was taken from a human patient who received a liver transplant. Some T cells may be provided by the graft donor. This CDR3 is CASSFRQFPPGANVLTF. The CDR3 DNA reads as TGTGCCAGCAGCTTCCGACAGTTCCCTCCTGGGGCCAACGTCCTGACTTTC.